What follows are 18 T cell receptor beta chains derived from one specimen sequenced in a study of blood T cell repertoires in COVID-19. Data came from immunoSEQ multiplex PCR; TCRdb stores just in-frame clones and leaves some out. The sample includes roughly 400,000 clones, roughly 89% of them seen just once. Sequencing input: PBMCs or T cells enriched from blood (not recorded which). These receptor sequences come from a woman aged 50 to 65 who had recovered from COVID-19.

The gene calls are TRBV7-3 and TRBJ2-3; D unresolved. This CDR3 contains 15 residues. Per the germline V gene, CDR1 is SGHTA and CDR2 is FQGTGA. Trimming pared 3 bases from V and 4 bases from J, leaving 14 bases between. The DNA for the CDR3 is TGTGCCAGCAGCTTTGGCCCGAATTCCGCAGATACGCAGTATTTT. Translating it yields CASSFGPNSADTQYF.

This clone was observed once. The rearrangement links TRBV28 to TRBJ1-5, with TRBD1 matching over 7 bases. Germline V gives CDR1 MDHEN, CDR2 SYDVKM. The trim removed 7 bases at V and 0 bases at J, leaving 18 bases unmatched. CDR3 size: 19 residues. The CDR3 region is CASKKTGTAKPYSNQPQHF. The CDR3 nucleotides read TGTGCCAGCAAAAAAACCGGGACAGCAAAGCCATATAGCAATCAGCCCCAGCATTTT. Using reference TRBV28 and TRBJ1-5 for the parts outside the CDR3, the full variable domain is DVKVTQSSRYLVKRTGEKVFLECVQDMDHENMFWYRQDPGLGLRLIYFSYDVKMKEKGDIPEGYSVSREKKERFSLILESASTNQTSMYLCASKKTGTAKPYSNQPQHFGDGTRLSIL.

The chain combines TRBV12-5 with TRBJ1-1, with D maybe TRBD1 (5 bases). This CDR3 comprises 17 residues. The germline CDR1 and CDR2 sequences are LGHNT and FRNRAP. The V gene lost 4 bases and the J gene lost 1 base, with 19 bases spanning the gap. The CDR3 bases are TGTGCTAGTGGTTCCGGCCTCGGAGGGGCTTCGAACACTGAAGCTTTCTTT. Protein: CASGSGLGGASNTEAFF.

The chain has TRBV30 and TRBJ2-2, with D hard to call. The CDR3 has 13 amino acids. Trimming pared 0 bases from V and 8 bases from J, leaving 10 bases between. CDR1 is GTSNPN and CDR2 is SVGIG in the germline V gene (reference sequence). The CDR3 sequence: CAWSVARFGELFF. The CDR3 DNA reads as TGTGCCTGGAGTGTAGCCAGGTTTGGGGAGCTGTTTTTT.

The chain joins TRBV4-1 to TRBJ1-1, with 9 bases aligning to TRBD1. The CDR3 runs to 15 residues. Germline lookup yields CDR1 MGHRA and CDR2 YSYEKL. With 3 bases clipped from V and 11 bases from J, the junction kept 13 bases outside the gene matches. The CDR3 spells CASSQYRDRVIGAFF. DNA of the CDR3: TGCGCCAGCAGCCAGTACCGGGACAGGGTTATTGGGGCTTTCTTT.

The V call is TRBV19, the J call TRBJ1-1, with a tentative D call TRBD1 (5 bases). Germline-derived CDR1 and CDR2 are LNHDA and SQIVND (reference sequence). V lost 8 bases to trimming and J lost 5 bases, with 12 bases between them. CDR3 length: 12 residues. This CDR3 reads CASGGGWTEAFF. The CDR3, as DNA: TGTGCCAGTGGGGGAGGTTGGACTGAAGCTTTCTTT.

The rearrangement uses TRBV7-9 and TRBJ2-5; D perhaps matches TRBD1 (6 bases). V lost 1 base and J lost 5, with 11 bases in between. The CDR3 has 14 amino acids. Germline-derived CDR1 and CDR2 are SEHNR and FQNEAQ (reference sequence). DNA of the CDR3: TGTGCCAGCAGCTTAGAGGCAGGGGTCGAGACCCAGTACTTC. This gives the protein CASSLEAGVETQYF.

This rearrangement joins TRBV4-2 to TRBJ1-2; D perhaps matches TRBD1 (6 bases). The CDR3 runs 14 residues. CDR1 and CDR2 (germline): LGHNA, YNFKEQ. V shed 3 bases and J shed 8 bases, with 16 bases lying between them. CDR3 sequence (DNA): TGTGCCAGCAGCCACAGTTCAGGGGAGGGCGGCTACACCTTC. As protein: CASSHSSGEGGYTF.

Here the CDR3 reads CASSGGGGGNQPQHF. CDR3 bases: TGTGCCAGTAGCGGGGGAGGTGGCGGCAATCAGCCCCAGCATTTT. The chain has TRBV19 and TRBJ1-5; D perhaps matches TRBD1 (5 bases). V was pared by 6 bases and J by 2 bases, with 14 bases between. The CDR3 length is 15 residues. Germline values: CDR1 LNHDA, CDR2 SQIVND (reference sequence).

This clone was seen a handful of times. V and J are TRBV4-3 and TRBJ1-2; D gene unclear. From germline, CDR1 is LGHNA and CDR2 YSLEER. The CDR3 has 15 residues. V was shortened by 0 bases and J by 5 bases, with 13 bases between the two germline ends. The CDR3 reads CASSQDGQALYGYTF. The CDR3 DNA reads as TGCGCCAGCAGCCAAGATGGGCAGGCCCTATATGGCTACACCTTC.

The chain employs TRBV5-6 and TRBJ2-7, with D unclear. Germline V CDR1 and CDR2: SGHDT, YYEEEE. The V end was cut by 0 bases, the J end by 6 bases, with 7 bases between. This CDR3 spans 12 amino acids. CDR3 bases: TGTGCCAGCAGCTTGGTCTCCAGCGAGCAGTACTTC. Translation gives CASSLVSSEQYF.

The chain recombines TRBV2 with TRBJ2-7, with a weak D call TRBD2 (6 bases). V lost 4 bases to trimming and J lost 3 bases, with 10 bases between them. Germline loops: CDR1 SNHLY, CDR2 FYNNEI. This CDR3 has 13 residues. CDR3 nucleotides: TGTGCCAGCAGTGGACGGACTAACTACGAGCAGTACTTC. Its translation is CASSGRTNYEQYF.

This clone was seen only once. The CDR3 spells CASSQARDSRGTDTQYF. CDR3 DNA sequence: TGTGCCAGCAGCCAAGCCAGGGACAGCCGCGGCACAGATACGCAGTATTTT. J is TRBJ2-3 and V is TRBV4-2; TRBD1 matches at 7 bases. V dropped 1 base and J dropped 1; count of bases not matched to a gene: 8. The CDR3 spans 17 residues. Germline V gene lookup returns CDR1 LGHNA and CDR2 YNFKEQ.

V and J are TRBV7-3 and TRBJ1-1, with unresolved D. The V gene's germline CDR1 is SGHTA and CDR2 FQGTGA. Trimming took off 1 base at V and 3 bases at J, with 9 bases between the two ends. The CDR3 loop spans 14 amino acids. Written as DNA, the CDR3 is TGTGCCAGCAGCTTAAAGAGCGAGGACACTGAAGCTTTCTTT. This gives the protein CASSLKSEDTEAFF. Full variable domain (remainder filled in from reference TRBV7-3 and TRBJ1-1): GAGVSQTPSNKVTEKGKYVELRCDPISGHTALYWYRQSLGQGPEFLIYFQGTGAADDSGLPNDRFFAVRPEGSVSTLKIQRTERGDSAVYLCASSLKSEDTEAFFGQGTRLTVV.

This chain connects TRBV6-2 or TRBV6-3 to TRBJ1-2, with D perhaps matching TRBD1 (6 bases). Germline V gene sequence: CDR1 MNHEY, CDR2 SVGEGT. The ends were cut back, 6 bases at V and 4 bases at J, with 9 bases in the middle. This CDR3 has 12 residues. The CDR3 protein is CASSQDSYGYTF. The DNA for the CDR3 is TGTGCCAGCAGCCAGGACAGCTATGGCTACACCTTC.

The rearrangement uses TRBV3-1 (or the pseudogene TRBV3-2) and TRBJ1-2, with 8 bases identical to TRBD1. The CDR3 runs 18 residues. The ends lost 0 bases at V and 7 bases at J; junction bases unmatched: 16. Germline CDR1 LGHDT, CDR2 YNNKEL (reference sequence). The CDR3 protein is CASSQDLARGRGLGGYTF. The CDR3 DNA follows: TGTGCCAGCAGCCAAGATCTGGCCAGGGGCAGGGGGCTAGGTGGCTACACCTTC.

The chain is built from TRBV2 and TRBJ1-1; possibly TRBD1 for D (5 bases). The V end lost 2 bases, the J end lost 0 bases, and 7 bases lay between the germline ends. The CDR3 sequence is 14 residues long. Germline V gene data show CDR1 as SNHLY and CDR2 as FYNNEI. CDR3 nucleotide sequence: TGTGCCAGCAGTGAATACAGGATGAACACTGAAGCTTTCTTT. Amino acid sequence: CASSEYRMNTEAFF. The full variable domain, in which reference TRBV2 and TRBJ1-1 provide the parts outside the CDR3, is EPEVTQTPSHQVTQMGQEVILRCVPISNHLYFYWYRQILGQKVEFLVSFYNNEISEKSEIFDDQFSVERPDGSNFTLKIRSTKLEDSAMYFCASSEYRMNTEAFFGQGTRLTVV.

The chain is built from TRBV19 and TRBJ2-3, with 10 positions matching TRBD2. Germline CDR1 reads LNHDA; CDR2 reads SQIVND (reference sequence). V dropped 5 bases and J dropped 1; count of bases not matched to a gene: 3. The CDR3 consists of 15 residues. The CDR3 nucleotides are TGTGCCAGTAGTCATCTAGCGGGAGGCACAGATACGCAGTATTTT. Protein sequence: CASSHLAGGTDTQYF.